Following are 23 T cell receptor beta chains from one sample sequenced in a study of blood T cell repertoires in COVID-19. The repertoire was sequenced with immunoSEQ multiplex PCR; TCRdb's copy has only in-frame clones and lacks some. This sample yields approximately 170,000 clones, of which approximately 82% are seen a single time; 3.6% belongs to the top ten. The specimen was PBMCs or T cells enriched from blood (not recorded which). These receptor sequences come from a woman aged 50 to 65 in a cohort exposed to, infected with or recovered from COVID-19 (not recorded which).

The rearrangement links TRBV7-3 to TRBJ2-2; TRBD2 matches 11 bases. Unmatched junction bases numbered 9, after V lost 5 bases and J lost 7 bases. The germline V gene has CDR1 SGHTA and CDR2 FQGTGA. The length of the CDR3 is 16 residues. CDR3 protein: CASSVSGGAAGGELFF. The CDR3 region has the DNA TGTGCCAGCAGCGTTAGCGGGGGGGCAGCAGGCGGGGAGCTGTTTTTT.

The chain carries TRBV28 and TRBJ2-1; TRBD2 agrees at 11 bases. Germline loops: CDR1 MDHEN, CDR2 SYDVKM. V gave up 7 bases and J gave up 6 bases; unmatched junction bases: 5. The CDR3 is 14 amino acids. The CDR3 loop is CASTPSGRINEQFF. CDR3 in DNA: TGTGCCAGCACCCCTAGCGGGAGGATCAATGAGCAGTTCTTC.

This CDR3 reads CASSPGLAGQETQYF. The CDR3, as DNA: TGCGCCAGCAGCCCGGGACTAGCGGGCCAAGAGACCCAGTACTTC. The chain combines TRBV5-1 with TRBJ2-5; 12 bases align to TRBD2. The V gene's germline CDR1 is SGHRS and CDR2 YFSETQ. The CDR3 loop spans 15 amino acids. V dropped 4 bases and J dropped 1; count of bases not matched to a gene: 2.

The CDR3 reads CASSADRGRTNEQFF. In DNA, the CDR3 is TGTGCCAGCAGCGCCGACAGGGGGAGAACGAATGAGCAGTTCTTC. This chain joins TRBV13 and TRBJ2-1; 9 positions agree with TRBD1. V was pared by 5 bases and J by 7 bases, with 9 bases of the junction left unmatched. In germline, CDR1 is PRHDT, CDR2 FYEKMQ (reference sequence). The CDR3 length is 15 residues. Variable domain in full (rest from reference TRBV13 and TRBJ2-1): AAGVIQSPRHLIKEKRETATLKCYPIPRHDTVYWYQQGPGQDPQFLISFYEKMQSDKGSIPDRFSAQQFSDYHSELNMSSLELGDSALYFCASSADRGRTNEQFFGPGTRLTVL.

The chain recombines TRBV19 with TRBJ1-3; no clear D. CDR1 is LNHDA, CDR2 SQIVND, per germline (reference sequence). This CDR3 has 15 amino acids. The V and J ends lost 3 bases and 1 base respectively, with 10 bases between them. The CDR3 DNA is TGTGCCAGTAGTATTTCAGCGTCTTCTGGAAACACCATATATTTT. Translating it yields CASSISASSGNTIYF.

The chain is built from TRBV5-1 and TRBJ1-1; D unclear. CDR3 length: 14 residues. Deletions cut 0 bases from V and 1 base from J, with 7 bases between. Germline V gene data show CDR1 as SGHRS and CDR2 as YFSETQ. The CDR3 DNA sequence: TGCGCCAGCAGCTTGGACAGACCGAACACTGAAGCTTTCTTT. Translation gives CASSLDRPNTEAFF.

The chain combines TRBV2 with TRBJ2-5, with TRBD2 identical over 8 bases. The J segment lost 2 bases and the V segment lost 8 bases, leaving 4 bases of the junction unmatched. This CDR3 has 13 amino acids. The V gene's germline CDR1 is SNHLY and CDR2 FYNNEI. The CDR3 nucleotides are TGTGCCAGCGAGCGGGGGAAACAAGAGACCCAGTACTTC. Protein: CASERGKQETQYF.

The rearrangement uses TRBV27 and TRBJ2-6, with 7 bases matching TRBD1. V trimming: 6 bases; J trimming: 0 bases; junction bases outside the gene matches: 8. This CDR3 region has 17 residues. Germline CDR1 and CDR2: MNHEY and SMNVEV (reference sequence). CDR3 nucleotides: TGTGCCAGCAGGCCCCGGACAGGCCGCTCTGGGGCCAACGTCCTGACTTTC. Translated, it gives CASRPRTGRSGANVLTF.

J is TRBJ1-1 and V is TRBV3-1 (or the pseudogene TRBV3-2); 7 bases align to TRBD1. The V gene end was trimmed by 4 bases and the J gene end by 1 base; junction bases not matched to a gene: 3. Germline CDR1 reads LGHDT; CDR2 reads YNNKEL (reference sequence). The CDR3 sequence is 14 residues long. The CDR3 is CASSPRGPNTEAFF. The CDR3, as DNA: TGTGCCAGCAGCCCTAGGGGGCCGAACACTGAAGCTTTCTTT.

The chain employs TRBV11-3 and TRBJ2-3; D call uncertain. The CDR3 consists of 14 residues. From germline, CDR1 is SGHNT and CDR2 YENEEA. V was clipped by 1 base and J by 4 bases, with 9 bases between them. This CDR3 is CASSLAAEADTQYF. The CDR3 DNA is TGTGCCAGCAGCTTAGCGGCAGAGGCAGATACGCAGTATTTT.

With respect to this clone: Other nucleotide sequences from this sample produce the same CDR3. The chain uses TRBV6-5 and TRBJ2-3; the match to TRBD2 covers 10 bases. This CDR3 is 16 amino acids long. CDR1 and CDR2 from the germline V gene are MNHEY and SVGAGI. V was clipped by 0 bases and J by 4 bases; unmatched bases: 4. The CDR3 region is CASSYSTSGRADTQYF. In nucleotides, the CDR3 is TGTGCCAGCAGTTACTCTACAAGCGGGAGGGCAGATACGCAGTATTTT.

The J gene is TRBJ1-3, the V gene TRBV19; 7 nucleotides match TRBD1. Looked up from germline, CDR1 is LNHDA and CDR2 is SQIVND (reference sequence). This CDR3 has 14 amino acids. CDR3 region: CGSDSGGSGNTIYF. The CDR3 DNA is TGTGGCAGCGATTCAGGGGGGTCTGGAAACACCATATATTTT.

This chain joins TRBV28 and TRBJ2-1, with 10 bases aligning to TRBD1. The CDR3 totals 15 residues. Germline-derived CDR1 and CDR2 are MDHEN and SYDVKM. Trimming removed 2 bases from V and 4 bases from J; junction bases left unmatched: 2. CDR3 loop: CASSLDRGRYNEQFF. As DNA, the CDR3 is TGTGCCAGCAGTTTAGACAGGGGGCGGTACAATGAGCAGTTCTTC. The full variable domain, its missing parts supplied by reference TRBV28 and TRBJ2-1, is DVKVTQSSRYLVKRTGEKVFLECVQDMDHENMFWYRQDPGLGLRLIYFSYDVKMKEKGDIPEGYSVSREKKERFSLILESASTNQTSMYLCASSLDRGRYNEQFFGPGTRLTVL.

The V call is TRBV7-2, the J call TRBJ2-5; D possibly corresponds to TRBD1 (6 bases). The CDR3 totals 15 residues. Trimming removed 2 bases from V and 2 bases from J, with 12 bases in between. Germline-derived CDR1 and CDR2 are SGHTA and FQGNSA. CDR3 in DNA: TGTGCCAGCAGCTTACTAGTCGGACAGCAAGAGACCCAGTACTTC. It translates to CASSLLVGQQETQYF. The variable domain in full, completed from reference TRBV7-2 and TRBJ2-5, reads GAGVSQSPSNKVTEKGKDVELRCDPISGHTALYWYRQSLGQGLEFLIYFQGNSAPDKSGLPSDRFSAERTGGSVSTLTIQRTQQEDSAVYLCASSLLVGQQETQYFGPGTRLLVL.

V usage is TRBV6-5 and J usage is TRBJ2-1; 12 nucleotides line up with TRBD1. J was trimmed by 7 bases and V by 6 bases; bases with no gene match: 4. The CDR3 extends over 14 amino acids. CDR1 and CDR2 (germline): MNHEY, SVGAGI. The CDR3 sequence is CASSSGQGANEQFF. The CDR3 region has the DNA TGTGCCAGCAGCTCGGGACAGGGGGCGAATGAGCAGTTCTTC.

The V call is TRBV2, the J call TRBJ2-7; TRBD2 matches 7 bases. The germline V gene has CDR1 SNHLY and CDR2 FYNNEI. The CDR3 covers 15 residues. V lost 5 bases to trimming and J lost 5 bases; unmatched junction nucleotides: 12. CDR3 nucleotide sequence: TGTGCCAGCAGTACGGGCGGGACCCGGGGGGACGAGCAGTACTTC. Amino acid sequence: CASSTGGTRGDEQYF. The whole variable domain, remainder taken from reference TRBV2 and TRBJ2-7, is EPEVTQTPSHQVTQMGQEVILRCVPISNHLYFYWYRQILGQKVEFLVSFYNNEISEKSEIFDDQFSVERPDGSNFTLKIRSTKLEDSAMYFCASSTGGTRGDEQYFGPGTRLTVT.

The chain employs TRBV14 and TRBJ2-1; D is undetermined. This CDR3 is 12 amino acids long. Germline V gives CDR1 SGHDN, CDR2 FVKESK. Trimming cost V 5 bases and J 9 bases, with 11 bases left between them. The CDR3, as DNA: TGTGCCAGCAGCGTGCTAGTAGGTGAGCAGTTCTTC. Residues: CASSVLVGEQFF.

The chain recombines TRBV27 with TRBJ2-7; 8 bases are shared with TRBD2. Germline V lookup: CDR1 MNHEY, CDR2 SMNVEV (reference sequence). The CDR3 extends over 15 amino acids. The V and J ends lost 8 bases and 6 bases, in that order; junction bases with no gene match: 15. The CDR3 region has the DNA TGTGCCAGCGCTCCTACCAAGGGACTAGGGCGCGAGCAGTACTTC. This sequence encodes CASAPTKGLGREQYF.

The rearrangement uses TRBV19 and TRBJ1-2, with 7 nucleotides matching TRBD1. The ends lost 4 bases at V and 4 bases at J; junction bases unmatched: 3. This CDR3 has 13 amino acids. Germline V gene sequence: CDR1 LNHDA, CDR2 SQIVND (reference sequence). The CDR3 DNA reads as TGTGCCAGTAGTACGGGACAGATCTATGGCTACACCTTC. Its protein product is CASSTGQIYGYTF.

This clone occurred once. The V gene is TRBV7-2, the J gene TRBJ2-5, with 7 bases identical to TRBD1. Looked up from germline, CDR1 is SGHTA and CDR2 is FQGNSA. Losses at the gene ends were 2 bases for V and 5 bases for J; bases not matched to a gene: 2. The CDR3 is 13 residues long. The CDR3 is CASSLHRGETQYF. DNA of the CDR3: TGTGCCAGCAGCTTACACAGGGGTGAGACCCAGTACTTC.

The chain is built from TRBV7-9 and TRBJ1-4, with D possibly being TRBD1 (5 bases). The germline V and J ends were trimmed by 8 bases and 0 bases, with 13 bases remaining between them. This CDR3 is built from 15 residues. Per germline, CDR1 SEHNR and CDR2 FQNEAQ (reference sequence). This CDR3 is CASHPGGATNEKLFF. The CDR3 DNA reads as TGTGCCAGCCACCCGGGGGGGGCAACTAATGAAAAACTGTTTTTT. Together with reference TRBV7-9 and TRBJ1-4, the CDR3 gives the full variable domain: DTGVSQNPRHKITKRGQNVTFRCDPISEHNRLYWYRQTLGQGPEFLTYFQNEAQLEKSRLLSDRFSAERPKGSFSTLEIQRTEQGDSAMYLCASHPGGATNEKLFFGSGTQLSVL.

This clone was picked up a small number of times. V gene TRBV5-6 combines with J gene TRBJ2-5; 9 bases match TRBD1. The CDR3 is made up of 15 amino acids. CDR1 is SGHDT, CDR2 YYEEEE, per germline. V shed 4 bases and J 4 bases; nucleotides not matched to a gene: 8. CDR3 region: CASSPLQGAGETQYF. The CDR3 DNA is TGTGCCAGCAGCCCACTACAGGGGGCGGGAGAGACCCAGTACTTC.

The chain links TRBV30 to TRBJ2-2, with D unresolved. Germline V gene sequence: CDR1 GTSNPN, CDR2 SVGIG (reference sequence). V lost 0 bases and J lost 4, with 15 bases in between. The CDR3 has 16 amino acids. The CDR3: CAWSVLSSSTTGELFF. The CDR3, as DNA: TGTGCCTGGAGTGTCTTGTCGTCCAGTACCACCGGGGAGCTGTTTTTT.